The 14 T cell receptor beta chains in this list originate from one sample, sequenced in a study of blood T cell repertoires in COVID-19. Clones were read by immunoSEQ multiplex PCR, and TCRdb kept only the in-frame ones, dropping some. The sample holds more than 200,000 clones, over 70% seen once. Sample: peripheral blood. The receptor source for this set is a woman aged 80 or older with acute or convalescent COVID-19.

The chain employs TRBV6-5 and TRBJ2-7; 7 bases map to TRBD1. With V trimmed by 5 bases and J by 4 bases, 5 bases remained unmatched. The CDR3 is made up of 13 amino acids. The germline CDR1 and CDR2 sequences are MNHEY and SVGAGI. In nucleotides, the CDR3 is TGTGCCAGCAGTCCGACAGGGAGATACGAGCAGTACTTC. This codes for CASSPTGRYEQYF.

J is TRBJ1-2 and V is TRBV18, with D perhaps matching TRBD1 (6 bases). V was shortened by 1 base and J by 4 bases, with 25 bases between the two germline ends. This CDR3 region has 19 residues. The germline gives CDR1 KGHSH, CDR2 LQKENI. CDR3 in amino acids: CASSPQSSDRRGPGYGYTF. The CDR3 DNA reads TGTGCCAGCTCACCACAGTCCAGCGATCGCAGGGGCCCTGGCTATGGCTACACCTTC.

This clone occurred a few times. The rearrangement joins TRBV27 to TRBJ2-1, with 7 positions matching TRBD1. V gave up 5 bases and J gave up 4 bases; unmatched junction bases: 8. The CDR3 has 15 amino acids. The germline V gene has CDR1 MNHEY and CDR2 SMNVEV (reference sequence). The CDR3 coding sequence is TGTGCCAGCAGTCTGACAGGGCCCTTATACAATGAGCAGTTCTTC. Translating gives CASSLTGPLYNEQFF.

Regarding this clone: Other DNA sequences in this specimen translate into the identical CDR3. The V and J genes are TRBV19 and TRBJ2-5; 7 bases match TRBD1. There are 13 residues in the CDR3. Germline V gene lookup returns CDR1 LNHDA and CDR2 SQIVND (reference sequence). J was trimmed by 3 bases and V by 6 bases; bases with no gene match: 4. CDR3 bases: TGTGCCAGTAGCCCCGACAGGGAAGAGACCCAGTACTTC. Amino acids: CASSPDREETQYF.

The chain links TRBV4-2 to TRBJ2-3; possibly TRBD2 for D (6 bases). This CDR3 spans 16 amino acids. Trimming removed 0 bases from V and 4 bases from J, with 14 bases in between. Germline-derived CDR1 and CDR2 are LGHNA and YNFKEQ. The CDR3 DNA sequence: TGTGCCAGCAGCCAAGATGTGACTAGAGGTCCAGATACGCAGTATTTT. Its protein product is CASSQDVTRGPDTQYF.

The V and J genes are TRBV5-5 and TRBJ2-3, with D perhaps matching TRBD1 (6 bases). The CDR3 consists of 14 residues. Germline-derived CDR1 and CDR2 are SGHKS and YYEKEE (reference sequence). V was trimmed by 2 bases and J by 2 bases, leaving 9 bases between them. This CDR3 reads CASSFQGNTDTQYF. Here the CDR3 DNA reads TGTGCCAGCAGCTTTCAGGGGAACACAGATACGCAGTATTTT.

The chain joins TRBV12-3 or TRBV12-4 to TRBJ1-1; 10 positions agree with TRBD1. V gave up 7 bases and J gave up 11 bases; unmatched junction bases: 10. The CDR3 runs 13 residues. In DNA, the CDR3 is TGTGCCAGCACAAGGACTGGACAGGGGGTGGCTTTCTTT. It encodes CASTRTGQGVAFF.

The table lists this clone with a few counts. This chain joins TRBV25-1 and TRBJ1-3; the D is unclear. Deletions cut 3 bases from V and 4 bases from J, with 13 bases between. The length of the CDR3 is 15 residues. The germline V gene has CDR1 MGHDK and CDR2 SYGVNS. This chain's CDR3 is CASSEVESPGNTIYF. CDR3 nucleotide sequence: TGTGCCAGCAGTGAGGTGGAGTCTCCCGGAAACACCATATATTTT.

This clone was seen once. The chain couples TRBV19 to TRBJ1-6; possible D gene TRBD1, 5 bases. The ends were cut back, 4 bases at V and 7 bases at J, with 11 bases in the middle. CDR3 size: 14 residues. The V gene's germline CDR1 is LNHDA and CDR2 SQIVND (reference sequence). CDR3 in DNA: TGTGCCAGTAGTAATAACGGGGGGAATTCACCCCTCCACTTT. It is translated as CASSNNGGNSPLHF.

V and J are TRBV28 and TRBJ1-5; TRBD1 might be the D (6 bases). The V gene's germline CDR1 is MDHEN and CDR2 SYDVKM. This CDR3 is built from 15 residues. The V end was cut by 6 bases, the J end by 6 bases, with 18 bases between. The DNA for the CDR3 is TGTGCCAGCAGGGAAGCCTACAGGGTTGGTCAGCCCCAGCATTTT. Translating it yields CASREAYRVGQPQHF.

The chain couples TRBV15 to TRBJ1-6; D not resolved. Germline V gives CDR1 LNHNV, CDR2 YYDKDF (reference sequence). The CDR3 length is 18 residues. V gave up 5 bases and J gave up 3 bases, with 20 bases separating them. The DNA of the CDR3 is TGTGCCACCAGCCCTTTCGGGGAAGCCGGGCACTATAATTCACCCCTCCACTTT. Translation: CATSPFGEAGHYNSPLHF.

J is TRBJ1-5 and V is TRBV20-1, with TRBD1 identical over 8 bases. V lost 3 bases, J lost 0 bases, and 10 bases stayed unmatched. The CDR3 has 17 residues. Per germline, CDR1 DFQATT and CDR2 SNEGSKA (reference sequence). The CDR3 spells CSASSGQGEDSNQPQHF. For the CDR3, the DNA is TGCAGTGCTAGTTCAGGACAGGGTGAGGATAGCAATCAGCCCCAGCATTTT.

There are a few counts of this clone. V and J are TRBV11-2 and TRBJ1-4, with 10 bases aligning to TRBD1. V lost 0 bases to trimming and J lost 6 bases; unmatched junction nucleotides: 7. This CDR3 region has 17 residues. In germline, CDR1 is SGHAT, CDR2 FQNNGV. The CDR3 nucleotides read TGTGCCAGCAGCTTAGATCTAGCGACAGGGGGCTATGAAAAACTGTTTTTT. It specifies CASSLDLATGGYEKLFF.

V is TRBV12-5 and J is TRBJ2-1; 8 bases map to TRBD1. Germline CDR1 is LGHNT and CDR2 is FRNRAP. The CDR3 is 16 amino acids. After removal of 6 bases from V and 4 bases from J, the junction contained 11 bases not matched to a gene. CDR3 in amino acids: CASGTTGARTYNEQFF. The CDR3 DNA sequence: TGTGCTAGTGGCACGACAGGGGCACGTACTTACAATGAGCAGTTCTTC.